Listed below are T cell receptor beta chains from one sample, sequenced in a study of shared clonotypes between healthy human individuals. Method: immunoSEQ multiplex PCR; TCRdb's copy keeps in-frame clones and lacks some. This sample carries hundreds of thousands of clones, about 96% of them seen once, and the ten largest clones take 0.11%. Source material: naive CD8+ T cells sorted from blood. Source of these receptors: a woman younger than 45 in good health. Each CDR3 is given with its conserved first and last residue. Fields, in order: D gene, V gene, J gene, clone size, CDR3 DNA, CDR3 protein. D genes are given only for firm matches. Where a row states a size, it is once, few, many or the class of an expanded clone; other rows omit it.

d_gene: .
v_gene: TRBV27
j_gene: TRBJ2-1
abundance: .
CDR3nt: TGTGCCAGCAGCGGGACTCACAATGAGCAGTTCTTC
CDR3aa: CASSGTHNEQFF

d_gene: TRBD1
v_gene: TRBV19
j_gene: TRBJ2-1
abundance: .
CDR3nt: TGTGCCAGTAGTATTGACAGGGGGTGGGCCTACAATGAGCAGTTCTTC
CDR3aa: CASSIDRGWAYNEQFF

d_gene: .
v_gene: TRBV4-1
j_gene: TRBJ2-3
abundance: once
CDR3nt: TGCGCCAGCAGCCACCTCCAGGGAGTTTCTACAGATACGCAGTATTTT
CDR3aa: CASSHLQGVSTDTQYF

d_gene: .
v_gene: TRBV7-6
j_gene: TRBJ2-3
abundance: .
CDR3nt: TGTGCCAGCAGCCCGGGCGGAGCGGGCGGGACGACAGATACGCAGTATTTT
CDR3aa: CASSPGGAGGTTDTQYF

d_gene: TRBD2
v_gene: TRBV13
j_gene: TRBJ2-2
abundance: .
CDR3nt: TGTGCCAGCTCTCCGGGACTAGCGGGAGCCGGGGAGCTGTTTTTT
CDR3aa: CASSPGLAGAGELFF

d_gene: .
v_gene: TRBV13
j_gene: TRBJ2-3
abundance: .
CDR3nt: TGTGCCAGCAGCTTTCAGGACCCCACAGATACGCAGTATTTT
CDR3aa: CASSFQDPTDTQYF

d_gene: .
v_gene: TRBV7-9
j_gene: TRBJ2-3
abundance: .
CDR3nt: TGTGCCAGCAGCCCAGTGAGGGACGCAGATACGCAGTATTTT
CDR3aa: CASSPVRDADTQYF

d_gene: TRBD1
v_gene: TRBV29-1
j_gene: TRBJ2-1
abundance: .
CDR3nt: TGCAGCGTCTGCACGGGACAGGGAGCGGATGAGCAGTTCTTC
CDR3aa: CSVCTGQGADEQFF

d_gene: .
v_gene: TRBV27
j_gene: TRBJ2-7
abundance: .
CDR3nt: TGTGCCAGTAGTTTAGCTAGAACCTACGAGCAGTACTTC
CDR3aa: CASSLARTYEQYF

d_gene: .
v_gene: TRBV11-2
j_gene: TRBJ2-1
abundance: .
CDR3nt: TGTGCCAGCAGACGATCTCTTGGGGGGAATGAGCAGTTCTTC
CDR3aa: CASRRSLGGNEQFF

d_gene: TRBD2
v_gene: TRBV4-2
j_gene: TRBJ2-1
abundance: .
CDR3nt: TGTGCCAGCAAGGAGGAGGGACTAGCCGGCGAGCAGTTCTTC
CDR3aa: CASKEEGLAGEQFF

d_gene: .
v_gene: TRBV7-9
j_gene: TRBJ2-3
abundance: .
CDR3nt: TGTGCCAGCTTCCTATGGCGGGATGGCACAGATACGCAGTATTTT
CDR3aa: CASFLWRDGTDTQYF

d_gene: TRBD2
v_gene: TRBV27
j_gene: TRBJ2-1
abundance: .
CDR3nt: TGTGCCAGCAGCCCTAGGACTAGCCCCTCCTACAATGAGCAGTTCTTC
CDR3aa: CASSPRTSPSYNEQFF

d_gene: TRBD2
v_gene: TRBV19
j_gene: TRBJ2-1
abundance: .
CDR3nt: TGTGCCAGTACCCCTAGCGGGAGGATTTACAATGAGCAGTTCTTC
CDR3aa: CASTPSGRIYNEQFF

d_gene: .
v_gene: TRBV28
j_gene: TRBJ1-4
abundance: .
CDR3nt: TGTGCCAGCAGTTTGGCAGACGAAAAACTGTTTTTT
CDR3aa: CASSLADEKLFF

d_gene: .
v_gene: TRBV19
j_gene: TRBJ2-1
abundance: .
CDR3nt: TGTGCCAGTAGTTACCCGAAGGTCAAATACAATGAGCAGTTCTTC
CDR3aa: CASSYPKVKYNEQFF

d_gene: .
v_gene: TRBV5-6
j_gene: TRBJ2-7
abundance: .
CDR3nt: TGTGCCAGCAGCTTGGGTGGTAGCGCTTACGAGCAGTACTTC
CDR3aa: CASSLGGSAYEQYF

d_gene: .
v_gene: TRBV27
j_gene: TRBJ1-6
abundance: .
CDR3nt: TGTGCCAGCAGTTTACTAGCGGATAATTCACCCCTCCACTTT
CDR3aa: CASSLLADNSPLHF

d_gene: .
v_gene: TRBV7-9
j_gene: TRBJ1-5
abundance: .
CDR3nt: TGTGCCAGCAGCTTAGGACATAGCGGTCAGCCCCAGCATTTT
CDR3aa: CASSLGHSGQPQHF

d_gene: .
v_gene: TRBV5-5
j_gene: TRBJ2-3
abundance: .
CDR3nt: TGTGCCAGCAGCTTAGGGGTCTCTAGCACAGATACGCAGTATTTT
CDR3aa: CASSLGVSSTDTQYF

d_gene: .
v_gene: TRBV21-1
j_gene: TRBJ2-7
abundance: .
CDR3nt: TGTGCCAGCAGCAATAGACTAGCGGGAGGGTCGGGGTCCTACGAGCAGTACTTC
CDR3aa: CASSNRLAGGSGSYEQYF

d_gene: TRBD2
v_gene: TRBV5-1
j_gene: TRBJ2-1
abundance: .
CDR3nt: TGCGCCAGCAGCCTGGGGACTAGCGGGAGGCTGAGCAATGAGCAGTTCTTC
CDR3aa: CASSLGTSGRLSNEQFF

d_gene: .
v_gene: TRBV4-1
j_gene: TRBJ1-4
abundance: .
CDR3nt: TGCGCCAGCAGCCGCGCCGGAGGATATAATGAAAAACTGTTTTTT
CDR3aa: CASSRAGGYNEKLFF

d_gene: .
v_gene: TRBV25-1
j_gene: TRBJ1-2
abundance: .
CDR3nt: TGTGCCAGCAGGGGGGACCGGGGCTATGGCTACACCTTC
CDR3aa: CASRGDRGYGYTF

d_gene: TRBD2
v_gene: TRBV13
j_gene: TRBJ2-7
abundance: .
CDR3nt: TGTGCCAGCAGCCCGCTGACTAGCGGGAGATCCTACGAGCAGTACTTC
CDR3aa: CASSPLTSGRSYEQYF

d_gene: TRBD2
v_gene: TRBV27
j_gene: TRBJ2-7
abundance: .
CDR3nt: TGTGCCAGCAGAGCCCTGGGGGGGTGGGACGAGCAGTACTTC
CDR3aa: CASRALGGWDEQYF

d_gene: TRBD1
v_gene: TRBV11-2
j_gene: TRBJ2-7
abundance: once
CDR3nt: TGTGCCAGCAGTTCGGGACAGGATAGCTCCTACGAGCAGTACTTC
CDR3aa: CASSSGQDSSYEQYF

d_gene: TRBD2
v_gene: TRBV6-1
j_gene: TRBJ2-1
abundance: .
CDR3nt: TGTGCCAGCAGAGGACTAGCGGATTACAATGAGCAGTTCTTC
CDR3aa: CASRGLADYNEQFF